This T cell receptor beta chain was sequenced in a study of Ad26.COV2.S vaccination and SARS-CoV-2 variants. Study overall: Within the COV1001 Ad26.COV2.S trial arm, the donor was enrolled.

This CDR3 is 14 amino acids long. In germline, CDR1 is SGHRS, CDR2 YFSETQ. The V gene end was trimmed by 4 bases and the J gene end by 6 bases; junction bases not matched to a gene: 8. The treatment was: some 20 received Ad26.COV2.S at low or high dose, single or two shots; 5 received placebo; per-sample allocation not given. Material that was analyzed had been drawn on day 63 after the first vaccine or placebo injection. Sequencing was performed with immunoSEQ multiplex PCR; in TCRdb, only in-frame clones are kept and a portion is missing. Of about 390,000 clones in the sample, about 88% were seen once.

The sample here was peripheral blood, taken in a trial of Ad26.COV2.S vaccine versus placebo. The chain employs TRBV5-1 and TRBJ1-2; 8 nucleotides match TRBD1. This clonotype originated in a person between 18 and 65 years old who received the Ad26.COV2.S COVID-19 vaccine or a placebo. CDR3 coding DNA: TGCGCCAGCAGCCCTGGACAGGGAGGCCATGGCTACACCTTC. This codes for CASSPGQGGHGYTF.